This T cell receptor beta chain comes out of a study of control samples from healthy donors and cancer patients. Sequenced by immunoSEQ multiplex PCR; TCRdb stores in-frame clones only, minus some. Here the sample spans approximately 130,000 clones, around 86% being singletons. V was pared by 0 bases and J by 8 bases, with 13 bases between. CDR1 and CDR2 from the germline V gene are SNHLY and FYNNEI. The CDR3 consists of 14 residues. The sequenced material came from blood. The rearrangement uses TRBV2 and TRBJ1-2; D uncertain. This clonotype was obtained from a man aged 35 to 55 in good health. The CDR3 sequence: CASSEAIGVGGYTF. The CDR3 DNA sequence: TGTGCCAGCAGTGAAGCTATCGGTGTTGGGGGCTACACCTTC. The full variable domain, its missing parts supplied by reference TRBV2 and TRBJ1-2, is EPEVTQTPSHQVTQMGQEVILRCVPISNHLYFYWYRQILGQKVEFLVSFYNNEISEKSEIFDDQFSVERPDGSNFTLKIRSTKLEDSAMYFCASSEAIGVGGYTFGSGTRLTVV.